A single T cell receptor beta chain is shown here with its context. The CDR3 covers 17 residues. Germline CDR1 reads MNHEY; CDR2 reads SMNVEV (reference sequence). The sample originates from a study of T cells expressing NK-cell markers. Making the TCR beta cDNA relied on 5'RACE template switching with UMIs. TCRdb reanalyzed the 5' RACE reads and collapses them to one entry per CDR3 protein, without DNA. The sample has about 260,000 distinct CDR3 sequences. The rearrangement joins TRBV27 to TRBJ2-7; there is no DNA to check the TCRdb D call of TRBD1. The sequencing input was blood T cells: a sorted CD56 or NKG2C T cell subset, CD4+ or CD8+ T cells, or bulk PBMC T cells (not recorded which). The TCR sequence derives from a man in his late teens or twenties in good health. CDR3 region: CASSTSTRQGVRNEQYF.